The subject of this entry is one TCR beta chain. Locally advanced or metastatic urothelial carcinoma was diagnosed in the patients. The data were obtained in a study of PD-L1 blockade in urothelial cancer. Study at large: About 90% of the roughly 29 patients were men who had bladder-origin urothelial cancer. A median around 140,000 T cells were found in blood samples.

Sequencing was performed with immunoSEQ multiplex PCR; in TCRdb, only in-frame clones are kept and a portion is missing. The profile shows some 42,000 clones, roughly 86% of them singletons. The source material was PBMCs, sampled around atezolizumab (anti-PD-L1) treatment. This receptor was taken from a man aged 70 or older with urothelial cancer.

The CDR3 nucleotides read TGTGCCAGCAGCTTAGTCCCGGGACTAGCGGGAGAGACCCAGTACTTC. It is translated as CASSLVPGLAGETQYF. The chain has TRBV7-2 and TRBJ2-5, with 12 bases identical to TRBD2. Germline assignment: CDR1 SGHTA and CDR2 FQGNSA. With V trimmed by 1 base and J by 4 bases, 4 bases remained unmatched. This CDR3 contains 16 residues.